The rows below give T cell receptor beta chains drawn from one sample of a study of blood T cell repertoires in COVID-19. TCRdb's table, derived via immunoSEQ multiplex PCR, lists solely in-frame clones and lacks some. This table has just under 35,000 clones, approximately 91% appearing once. The source material was peripheral blood. The receptor set was obtained from a man between 60 and 75 years old with active or convalescent COVID-19. Each CDR3 is given with its conserved first and last residue. The D gene is left open where the match is weak. Clone size is given for some rows only: seen once, a few or many times, or a class if the clone is expanded.

-	TRBV7-3	TRBD2	TRBJ2-5	CASSLGLAGEETQYF	TGTGCCAGCAGCTTGGGACTAGCGGGGGAAGAGACCCAGTACTTC
-	TRBV18	-	TRBJ1-1	CASSPSQGSLSLNTEAFF	TGTGCCAGCTCACCAAGTCAGGGATCGCTCTCGTTGAACACTGAAGCTTTCTTT
-	TRBV11-3	TRBD1	TRBJ2-4	CASSTGTGGTGSKNIQYF	TGTGCCAGCAGCACCGGGACAGGGGGGACAGGTAGCAAAAACATTCAGTACTTC
-	TRBV7-9	-	TRBJ2-1	CASSRGNEQFF	TGTGCCAGCAGCCGGGGAAATGAGCAGTTCTTC
-	TRBV4-1	-	TRBJ1-3	CASSHPLTESSGNTIYF	TGCGCCAGCAGCCACCCCCTTACAGAGTCCTCTGGAAACACCATATATTTT
-	TRBV18	TRBD1	TRBJ2-3	CASSPGVQGFGDTQYF	TGTGCCAGCTCACCGGGGGTACAGGGGTTTGGAGATACGCAGTATTTT
-	TRBV27	TRBD2	TRBJ2-3	CASSFLGLAGDTQYF	TGTGCCAGCAGTTTCCTCGGACTAGCGGGGGATACGCAGTATTTT
-	TRBV7-9	-	TRBJ2-7	CASSSWTASYEQYF	TGTGCCAGCAGTTCCTGGACTGCATCCTACGAGCAGTACTTC
-	TRBV6-2/TRBV6-3	TRBD1	TRBJ1-5	CASSSDRGINQPQHF	TGTGCCAGCAGCAGCGACAGGGGAATTAATCAGCCCCAGCATTTT
-	TRBV11-3	TRBD1	TRBJ2-3	CASSPRTGSTDTQYF	TGTGCCAGCAGCCCCCGGACAGGGAGCACAGATACGCAGTATTTT
-	TRBV19	TRBD2	TRBJ2-7	CASSSRLAGVNEQYF	TGTGCCAGTAGTTCGCGACTAGCGGGAGTTAACGAGCAGTACTTC
-	TRBV6-5	-	TRBJ2-7	CASSYREVLAYEQYF	TGTGCCAGCAGTTACAGGGAGGTATTAGCCTACGAGCAGTACTTC
-	TRBV5-1	TRBD1	TRBJ2-1	CASSRGQGAYNEQFF	TGCGCCAGCAGCCGGGGACAGGGGGCTTACAATGAGCAGTTCTTC
once	TRBV18	TRBD1	TRBJ2-5	CASSGQGLRETQYF	TGTGCCAGCTCGGGACAGGGTCTTCGAGAGACCCAGTACTTC
-	TRBV4-1	TRBD1	TRBJ1-4	CASSEDSRQGERGKLFF	TGCGCCAGCAGCGAAGATTCCCGACAGGGGGAAAGGGGAAAACTGTTTTTT
-	TRBV12-3/TRBV12-4	-	TRBJ1-2	CASSFLPVHGYTF	TGTGCCAGCAGTTTTCTCCCAGTTCATGGCTACACCTTC
-	TRBV6-5	-	TRBJ1-4	CASSKGGLSEKLFF	TGTGCCAGCAGCAAGGGGGGGTTAAGTGAAAAACTGTTTTTT
-	TRBV13	TRBD1	TRBJ1-2	CASSLGPSGQGVGYTF	TGTGCCAGCAGCTTAGGCCCGTCGGGACAGGGGGTAGGCTACACCTTC
once	TRBV5-1	TRBD1	TRBJ2-7	CASSLQPSTGGYEQYF	TGCGCCAGCAGCTTGCAGCCGTCGACAGGGGGCTACGAGCAGTACTTC
-	TRBV2	TRBD1	TRBJ1-2	CAGGDRVEYGYTF	TGTGCCGGGGGTGACAGGGTTGAATATGGCTACACCTTC
-	TRBV7-9	-	TRBJ1-4	CASSPRGGPNEKLFF	TGTGCCAGCAGCCCACGGGGGGGGCCTAATGAAAAACTGTTTTTT
-	TRBV19	-	TRBJ1-1	CASSIQGGNTEAFF	TGTGCCAGTAGTATACAGGGAGGGAACACTGAAGCTTTCTTT
-	TRBV19	TRBD1	TRBJ1-2	CASSVTGANYGYTF	TGTGCCAGTAGTGTAACAGGGGCGAACTATGGCTACACCTTC
-	TRBV18	TRBD1	TRBJ1-2	CASSVTGGAYYGYTF	TGTGCCAGCTCAGTCACAGGGGGCGCTTACTATGGCTACACCTTC
-	TRBV12-5	-	TRBJ1-5	CASGLGDRNQPQHF	TGTGCTAGTGGTTTGGGCGACAGGAACCAGCCCCAGCATTTT
-	TRBV7-6	TRBD1	TRBJ1-6	CASSPDRGLNSPLHF	TGTGCCAGCAGTCCCGACAGGGGGCTGAATTCACCCCTCCACTTT
once	TRBV5-5	-	TRBJ2-2	CASSPQDFRNTGELFF	TGTGCCAGCAGCCCCCAAGACTTTCGAAACACCGGGGAGCTGTTTTTT
-	TRBV18	-	TRBJ1-3	CASSPVTGTGNTIYF	TGTGCCAGCTCACCGGTTACGGGGACTGGAAACACCATATATTTT
-	TRBV25-1	-	TRBJ2-3	CASSERQTDTQYF	TGTGCCAGCAGTGAAAGACAGACAGATACGCAGTATTTT
-	TRBV5-1	TRBD1	TRBJ2-1	CASSFGTVKYNEQFF	TGCGCCAGCAGCTTCGGGACAGTTAAGTACAATGAGCAGTTCTTC
-	TRBV19	-	TRBJ2-3	CASSIDFTDTQYF	TGTGCCAGTAGTATCGACTTCACAGATACGCAGTATTTT
-	TRBV5-4	TRBD1	TRBJ1-2	CASREGTGRAYGYTF	TGTGCCAGCAGGGAGGGGACAGGGAGGGCGTATGGCTACACCTTC
-	TRBV2	-	TRBJ2-5	CASSGGGGETQYF	TGTGCCAGCAGTGGGGGAGGGGGTGAGACCCAGTACTTC
-	TRBV5-4	TRBD2	TRBJ2-1	CASSMTSGSENEQFF	TGTGCCAGCAGCATGACTAGCGGGAGTGAAAATGAGCAGTTCTTC
-	TRBV9	TRBD1	TRBJ2-3	CASNRGQYTDTQYF	TGTGCCAGCAACCGGGGACAGTACACAGATACGCAGTATTTT
-	TRBV7-3	-	TRBJ1-1	CASSLGLGTEAFF	TGTGCCAGCAGCCTCGGGTTAGGCACTGAAGCTTTCTTT
few	TRBV19	TRBD1	TRBJ1-1	CASSNRDRGFSTEAFF	TGTGCCAGTAGTAACCGGGACAGGGGTTTTAGCACTGAAGCTTTCTTT
-	TRBV19	TRBD2	TRBJ2-5	CASSMIGREGKGTQYF	TGTGCCAGTAGTATGATCGGCAGGGAGGGGAAAGGGACCCAGTACTTC
-	TRBV5-5	TRBD1	TRBJ2-2	CASSLGDSPNTGELFF	TGTGCCAGCAGCTTGGGGGACAGCCCAAACACCGGGGAGCTGTTTTTT
-	TRBV28	-	TRBJ2-2	CASGETLANTGELFF	TGTGCCAGCGGCGAGACACTGGCGAACACCGGGGAGCTGTTTTTT
-	TRBV6-6	-	TRBJ1-2	CASSPLVLGGAGYTF	TGTGCCAGCAGTCCCCTCGTCCTGGGAGGTGCGGGCTACACCTTC
-	TRBV5-1	TRBD1	TRBJ2-2	CASSLLPTDRPNTGELFF	TGCGCCAGCAGCTTGCTCCCAACGGACAGGCCGAACACCGGGGAGCTGTTTTTT
once	TRBV10-3	TRBD1	TRBJ1-1	CATEQGGGTEAFF	TGTGCCACCGAACAGGGGGGCGGCACTGAAGCTTTCTTT
-	TRBV4-3	-	TRBJ1-4	CASSQDLDSPFGKLFF	TGCGCCAGCAGCCAAGATTTGGACAGCCCGTTTGGAAAACTGTTTTTT
-	TRBV4-2	-	TRBJ1-2	CASSQAREDGYTF	TGTGCCAGCAGCCAAGCCCGGGAGGATGGCTACACCTTC